This T cell receptor (beta chain) originates from a study of blood T cells in healthy people across ages. In the case of this clonotype: The antigen remains undetermined.

Looked up from germline, CDR1 is MDHEN and CDR2 is SYDVKM. The ends were cut back, 8 bases at V and 6 bases at J, with 23 bases in the middle. The CDR3 covers 16 residues. Broader study findings: More naive CD4+ cells and higher diversity were found in long-lived than in aged donors. Measured against age, TCR beta diversity per million T cells decreased in a roughly linear manner.

Primed by a sample-barcoded 5' primer and a J-beta primer mix, a second PCR proceeded for 7 to 11 cycles. TCRdb fed the 5' RACE reads into MiXCR, producing one record per CDR3 protein. The sample shows approximately 1.5 million distinct CDR3 sequences, 34% of them seen only once. Peripheral blood from each donor was collected in a volume of approximately 10 milliliters. This chain uses TRBV28 with TRBJ2-1, with D perhaps being TRBD1 or TRBD2 (5 bases each). The source is a woman aged 25 to 45 in good health. The specimen sequenced was blood. CDR3: CASSQRRVTGLNEQFF. CDR3 DNA sequence: TGTGCCAGCTCCCAACGCCGAGTGACGGGGCTCAATGAGCAGTTCTTC.